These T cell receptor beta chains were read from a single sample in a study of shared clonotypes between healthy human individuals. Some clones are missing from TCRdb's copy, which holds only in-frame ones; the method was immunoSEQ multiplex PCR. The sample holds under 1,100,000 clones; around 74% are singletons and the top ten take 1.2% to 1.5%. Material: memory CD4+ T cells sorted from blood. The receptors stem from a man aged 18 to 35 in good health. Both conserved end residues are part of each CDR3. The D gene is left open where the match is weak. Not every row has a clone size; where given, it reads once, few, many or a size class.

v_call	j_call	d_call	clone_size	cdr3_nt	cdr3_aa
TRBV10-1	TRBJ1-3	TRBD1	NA	TGCGCCAGCAGTGAGGAAACAGGGGGCATTTCTGGAAACACCATATATTTT	CASSEETGGISGNTIYF
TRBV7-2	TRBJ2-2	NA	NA	TGTGCCAGCAGCATTGGGATGCCTCAGTCCACCGGGGAGCTGTTTTTT	CASSIGMPQSTGELFF
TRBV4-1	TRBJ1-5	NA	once	TGCGCCAGCAGCCCTGGTCGCGGCATAGGGCCCCAGCATTTT	CASSPGRGIGPQHF
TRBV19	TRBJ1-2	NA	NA	TGTGCCAGTAGTATAACCTCTAACTATGGCTACACCTTC	CASSITSNYGYTF
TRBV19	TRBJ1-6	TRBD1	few	TGTGCCAGTAGCCAAGGGACAGGCAATTCACCCCTCCACTTT	CASSQGTGNSPLHF
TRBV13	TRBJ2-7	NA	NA	TGTGCCAGCAGCTTATGGGCGGGCCACTCCTACGAGCAGTACTTC	CASSLWAGHSYEQYF
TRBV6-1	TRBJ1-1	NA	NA	TGTGCCAGCAGTGAAGCTGGGGGAAACACTGAAGCTTTCTTT	CASSEAGGNTEAFF
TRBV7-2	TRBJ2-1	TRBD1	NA	TGTGCCAGCAGCTTAGCCGGGACAGTCCACTACAATGAGCAGTTCTTC	CASSLAGTVHYNEQFF
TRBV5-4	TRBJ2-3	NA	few	TGTGCCAGCAGCTACGCGGTGGCAGATACGCAGTATTTT	CASSYAVADTQYF
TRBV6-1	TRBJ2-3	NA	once	TGTGCCAGCAGTGAGCAGGCGGGACTTACAGATACGCAGTATTTT	CASSEQAGLTDTQYF
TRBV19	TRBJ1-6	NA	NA	TGTGCCAGTAGTCTAACAGGGAGCTCCTATAATTCACCCCTCCACTTT	CASSLTGSSYNSPLHF
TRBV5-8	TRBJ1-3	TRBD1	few	TGTGCCAGCAGCTGGGCAGAGGGGGCACTGAACACCATATATTTT	CASSWAEGALNTIYF
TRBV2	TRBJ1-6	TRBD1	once	TGTGCCAGCAGCTCAGGGGGGGGAAATTCACCCCTCCACTTT	CASSSGGGNSPLHF
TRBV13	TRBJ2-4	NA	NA	TGTGCCAGCAGCAGAAGGGGCATCGAAAACATTCAGTACTTC	CASSRRGIENIQYF
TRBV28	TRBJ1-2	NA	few	TGTGCCAGCGGGAGACTTTTGGGCTACACCTTC	CASGRLLGYTF
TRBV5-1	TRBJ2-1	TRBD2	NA	TGCGCCAGCAGCTCCGGGACTAGCGGGAGCAATGAGCAGTTCTTC	CASSSGTSGSNEQFF
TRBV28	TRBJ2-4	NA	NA	TGTGCCAGCAGTGGAGGGGGCCGTTTGAACATTCAGTACTTC	CASSGGGRLNIQYF
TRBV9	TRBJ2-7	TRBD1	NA	TGTGCCAGCAGCGGCGGGACAGGGGTGCGGGAGCAGTACTTC	CASSGGTGVREQYF
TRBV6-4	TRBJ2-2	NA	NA	TGTGCCAGCAGTGACTTCCCACACCTCAACACCGGGGAGCTGTTTTTT	CASSDFPHLNTGELFF
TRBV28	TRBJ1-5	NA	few	TGTGCCAGCAGTTTGGAGGGGGGAAGCAATCAGCCCCAGCATTTT	CASSLEGGSNQPQHF
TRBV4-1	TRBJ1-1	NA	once	TGCGCCAGCAGCCGCGACCGTGGGGGCCCCAACACTGAAGCTTTCTTT	CASSRDRGGPNTEAFF
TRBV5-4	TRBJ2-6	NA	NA	TGTGCCAGCAGCTTAGGGATTAGCGATATCGGGGCCAACGTCCTGACTTTC	CASSLGISDIGANVLTF
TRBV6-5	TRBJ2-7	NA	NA	TGTGCCAGCAGCCTCCATGGGCCCTACGAGCAGTACTTC	CASSLHGPYEQYF
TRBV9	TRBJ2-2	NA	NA	TGTGCCAGCAGCGTAGTGTCCGGGGAGCTGTTTTTT	CASSVVSGELFF
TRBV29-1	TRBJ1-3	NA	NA	TGCAGCGCAGCTAAGACCGCCGGAAACACCATATATTTT	CSAAKTAGNTIYF
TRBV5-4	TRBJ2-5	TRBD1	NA	TGTGCCAGCAGTCCAGGGGGCGGACAAGGCCAAGAGACCCAGTACTTC	CASSPGGGQGQETQYF
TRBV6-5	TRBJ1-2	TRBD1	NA	TGTGCCAGCAGTTCCCCGGGACAGGGTAGGGGCTATGGCTACACCTTC	CASSSPGQGRGYGYTF
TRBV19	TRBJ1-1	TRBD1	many	TGTGCCAGTAGTCGACAGGGTAGGGGGAACACTGAAGCTTTCTTT	CASSRQGRGNTEAFF
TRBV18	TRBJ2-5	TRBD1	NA	TGTGCCAGCTCGGGACAGAACATGCAAGAGACCCAGTACTTC	CASSGQNMQETQYF
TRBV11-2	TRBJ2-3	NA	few	TGTGCCAGCAGCTTAGAGGGGACTACAGATACGCAGTATTTT	CASSLEGTTDTQYF
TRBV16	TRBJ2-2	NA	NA	TGTGCCAGCAGCCAATGGGCAACCACCGGGGAGCTGTTTTTT	CASSQWATTGELFF
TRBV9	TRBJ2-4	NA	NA	TGTGCCAGCAGCGTTGATCCCCGTAAAAACATTCAGTACTTC	CASSVDPRKNIQYF
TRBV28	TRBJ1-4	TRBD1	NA	TGTGCCAGCACCCCGGGACAGGGACGTGAAAAACTGTTTTTT	CASTPGQGREKLFF
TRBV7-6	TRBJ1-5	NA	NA	TGTGCCAGCAGCCCGAGACAAGATCAGCCCCAGCATTTT	CASSPRQDQPQHF
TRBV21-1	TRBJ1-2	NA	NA	TGTGCCAGCAGCCTCCGAGGTACCCCCTATGGCTACACCTTC	CASSLRGTPYGYTF
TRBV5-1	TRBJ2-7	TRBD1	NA	TGCGCCAGCAGGACCGGGACAGGGGATTACTACGAGCAGTACTTC	CASRTGTGDYYEQYF
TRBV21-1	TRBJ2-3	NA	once	TGTGCCACCTCATGGATCGGGACAGATACGCAGTATTTT	CATSWIGTDTQYF
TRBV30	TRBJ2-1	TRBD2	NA	TGTGCCTGGAGCGGGACTAGCGGGGAGGCCTACAATGAGCAGTTCTTC	CAWSGTSGEAYNEQFF
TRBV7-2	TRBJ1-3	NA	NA	TGTGCCAGCAGCTTAGGAGGCGGGACACCCTCTGGAAACACCATATATTTT	CASSLGGGTPSGNTIYF
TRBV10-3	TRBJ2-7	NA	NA	TGTGCCATCAGTGAGTCGAAAGCGGAGAGCTCCTACGAGCAGTACTTC	CAISESKAESSYEQYF
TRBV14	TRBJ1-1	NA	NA	TGTGCCAGCAGCCGGAACAAGAACACTGAAGCTTTCTTT	CASSRNKNTEAFF
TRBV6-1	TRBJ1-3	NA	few	TGTGCCAGCAGCCGGACAGATGGAAACACCATATATTTT	CASSRTDGNTIYF
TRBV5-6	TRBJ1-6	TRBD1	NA	TGTGCCAGCTCCCTCGGACAGGGCTATAATTCACCCCTCCACTTT	CASSLGQGYNSPLHF
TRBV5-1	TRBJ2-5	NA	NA	TGCGCCAGCAGCTTGGCCCAGAGAGAGACCCAGTACTTC	CASSLAQRETQYF
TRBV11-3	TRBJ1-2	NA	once	TGTGCCAGCAGCTTAGATATGGCAGGGGAAGCCTTC	CASSLDMAGEAF
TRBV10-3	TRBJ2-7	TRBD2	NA	TGTGCCATCAGTGGGGAGGGTGCTAAGATGTACTTC	CAISGEGAKMYF
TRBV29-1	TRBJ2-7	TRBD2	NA	TGCAGCGTTGAGGGACTAGCTTACGAGCAGTACTTC	CSVEGLAYEQYF
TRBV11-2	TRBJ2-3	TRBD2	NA	TGTGCCAGCAGCCACCTAGCGGGGGGCACAGATACGCAGTATTTT	CASSHLAGGTDTQYF
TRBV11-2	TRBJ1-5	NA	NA	TGTGCCAGCAGCCCGGGGGGGCTTCATCAGCCCCAGCATTTT	CASSPGGLHQPQHF
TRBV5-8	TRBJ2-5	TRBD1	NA	TGTGCCAGCAGCTTGACCCGGGACAGCCAAGAGACCCAGTACTTC	CASSLTRDSQETQYF
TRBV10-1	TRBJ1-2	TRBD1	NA	TGCGCCAGCAGCTCCAAACAGGGGGACGGCTATGGCTACACCTTC	CASSSKQGDGYGYTF
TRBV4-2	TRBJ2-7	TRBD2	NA	TGTGCCAGCAGCCATACTAGCGGGCTAACCTACGAGCAGTACTTC	CASSHTSGLTYEQYF
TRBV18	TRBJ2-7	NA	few	TGTGCCAGCTCACCTTCGACAGGCCTTTGGGAGCAGTACTTC	CASSPSTGLWEQYF
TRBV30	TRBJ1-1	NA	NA	TGTGCCTGGAGTGTGAACACTGAAGCTTTCTTT	CAWSVNTEAFF
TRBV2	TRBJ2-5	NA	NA	TGTGCCAGCAAGGGGAGAGCTAACCAAGAGACCCAGTACTTC	CASKGRANQETQYF
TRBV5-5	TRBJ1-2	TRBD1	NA	TGTGCCAGCAGCTTGCGACAGGGAAACTATGGCTACACCTTC	CASSLRQGNYGYTF
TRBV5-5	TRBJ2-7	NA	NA	TGTGCCAGCAGCTTGGGGACTACCAACGAGCAGTACTTC	CASSLGTTNEQYF